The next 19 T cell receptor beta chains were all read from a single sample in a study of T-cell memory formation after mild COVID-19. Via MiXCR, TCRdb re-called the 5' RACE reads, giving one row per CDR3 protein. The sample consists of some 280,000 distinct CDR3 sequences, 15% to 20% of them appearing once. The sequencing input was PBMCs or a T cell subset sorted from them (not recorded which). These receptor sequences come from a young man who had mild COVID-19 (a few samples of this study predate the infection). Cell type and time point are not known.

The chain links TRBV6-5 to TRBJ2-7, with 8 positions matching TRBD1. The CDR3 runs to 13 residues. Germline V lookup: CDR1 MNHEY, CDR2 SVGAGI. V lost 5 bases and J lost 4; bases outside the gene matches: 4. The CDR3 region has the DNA TGTGCCAGCAGTAGACAGGGGCCATACGAGCAGTACTTC. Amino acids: CASSRQGPYEQYF.

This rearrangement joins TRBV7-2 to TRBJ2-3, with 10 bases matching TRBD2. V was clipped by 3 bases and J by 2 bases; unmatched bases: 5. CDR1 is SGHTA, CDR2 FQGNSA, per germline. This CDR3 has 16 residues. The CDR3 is CASSFVSGGITDTQYF. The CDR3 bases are TGTGCCAGCAGCTTCGTTAGCGGGGGGATCACAGATACGCAGTATTTT.

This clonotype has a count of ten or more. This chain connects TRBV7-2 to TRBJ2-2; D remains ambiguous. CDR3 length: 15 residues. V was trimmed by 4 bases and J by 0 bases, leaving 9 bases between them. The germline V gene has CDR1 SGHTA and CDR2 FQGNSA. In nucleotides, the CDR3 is TGTGCCAGCAGCTGGACGCTTACGAACACCGGGGAGCTGTTTTTT. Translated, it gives CASSWTLTNTGELFF.

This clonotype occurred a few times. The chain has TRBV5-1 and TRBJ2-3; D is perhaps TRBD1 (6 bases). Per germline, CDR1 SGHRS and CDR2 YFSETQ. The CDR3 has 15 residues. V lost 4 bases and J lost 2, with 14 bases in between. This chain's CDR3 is CASSRQGPPTDTQYF. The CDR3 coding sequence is TGCGCCAGCAGCCGTCAGGGGCCCCCCACAGATACGCAGTATTTT.

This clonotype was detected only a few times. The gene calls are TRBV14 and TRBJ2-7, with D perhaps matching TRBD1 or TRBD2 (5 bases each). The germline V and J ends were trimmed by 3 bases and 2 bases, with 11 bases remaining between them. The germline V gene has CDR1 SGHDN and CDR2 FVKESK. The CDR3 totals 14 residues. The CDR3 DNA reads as TGTGCCAGCAGCCATGGGACCGTGACCTACGAGCAGTACTTC. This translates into CASSHGTVTYEQYF.

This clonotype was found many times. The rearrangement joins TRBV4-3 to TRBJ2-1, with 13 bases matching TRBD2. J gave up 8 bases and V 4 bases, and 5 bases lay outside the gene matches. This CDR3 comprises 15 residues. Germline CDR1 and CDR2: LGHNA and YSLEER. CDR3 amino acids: CASSPRLAGGDEQFF. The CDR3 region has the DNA TGCGCCAGCAGCCCCCGACTAGCGGGGGGTGATGAGCAGTTCTTC.

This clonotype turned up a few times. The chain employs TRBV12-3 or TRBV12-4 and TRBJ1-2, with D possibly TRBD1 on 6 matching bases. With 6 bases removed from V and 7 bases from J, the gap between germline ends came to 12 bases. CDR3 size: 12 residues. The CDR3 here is CASRQGSRGYTF. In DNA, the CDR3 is TGTGCCAGCAGACAGGGCTCTCGTGGCTACACCTTC.

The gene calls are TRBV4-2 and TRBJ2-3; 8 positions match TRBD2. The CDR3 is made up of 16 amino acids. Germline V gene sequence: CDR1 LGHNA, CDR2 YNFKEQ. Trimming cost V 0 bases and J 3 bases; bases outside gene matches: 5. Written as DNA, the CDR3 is TGTGCCAGCAGCCAAGATGTGACTAGCGCTACAGATACGCAGTATTTT. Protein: CASSQDVTSATDTQYF.

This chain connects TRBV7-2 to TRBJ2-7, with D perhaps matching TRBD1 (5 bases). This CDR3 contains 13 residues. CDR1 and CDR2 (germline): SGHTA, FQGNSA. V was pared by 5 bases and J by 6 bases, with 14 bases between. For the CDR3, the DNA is TGTGCCAGCAGCCCATACGGTAGGGGCGAGCAGTACGTC. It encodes CASSPYGRGEQYV.

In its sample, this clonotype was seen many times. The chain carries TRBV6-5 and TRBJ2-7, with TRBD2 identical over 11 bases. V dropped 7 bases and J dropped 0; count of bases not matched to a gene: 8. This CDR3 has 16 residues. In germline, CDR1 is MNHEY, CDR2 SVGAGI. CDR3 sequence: CASINLAGGTSYEQYV. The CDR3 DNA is TGTGCCAGCATAAATCTAGCGGGGGGAACCTCCTACGAGCAGTACGTC.

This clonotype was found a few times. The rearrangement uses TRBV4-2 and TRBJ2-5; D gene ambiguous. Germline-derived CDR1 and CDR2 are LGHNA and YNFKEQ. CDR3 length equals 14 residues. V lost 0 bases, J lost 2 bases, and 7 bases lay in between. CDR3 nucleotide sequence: TGTGCCAGCAGCCAAGAGGTCAAGCAAGAGACCCAGTACTTC. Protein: CASSQEVKQETQYF.

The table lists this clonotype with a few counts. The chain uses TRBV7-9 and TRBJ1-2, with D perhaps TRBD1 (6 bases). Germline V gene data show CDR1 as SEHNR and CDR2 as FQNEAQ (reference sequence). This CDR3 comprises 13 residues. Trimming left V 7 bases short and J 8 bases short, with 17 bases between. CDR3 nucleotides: TGTGCCAGCATAAGGGGGGTCGGGACCGGCTACACCTTC. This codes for CASIRGVGTGYTF.

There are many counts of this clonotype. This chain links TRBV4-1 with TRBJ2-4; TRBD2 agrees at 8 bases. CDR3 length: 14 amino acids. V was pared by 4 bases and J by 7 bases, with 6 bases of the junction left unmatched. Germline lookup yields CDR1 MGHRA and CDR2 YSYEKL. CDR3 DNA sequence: TGCGCCAGCAGCCGGGGACTAGTGGGGAACATTCAGTACTTC. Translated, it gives CASSRGLVGNIQYF.

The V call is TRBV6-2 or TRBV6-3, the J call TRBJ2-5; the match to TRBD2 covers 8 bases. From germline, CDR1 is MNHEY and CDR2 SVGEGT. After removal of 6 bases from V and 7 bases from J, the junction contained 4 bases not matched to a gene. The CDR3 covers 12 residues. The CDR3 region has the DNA TGTGCCAGCAGGAGGACTAGCCGGACCCAGTACTTC. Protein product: CASRRTSRTQYF.

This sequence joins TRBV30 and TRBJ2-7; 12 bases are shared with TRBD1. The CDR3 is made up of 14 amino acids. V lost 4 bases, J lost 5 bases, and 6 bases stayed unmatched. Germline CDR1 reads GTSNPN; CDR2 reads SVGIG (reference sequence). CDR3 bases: TGTGCCTGGAATCACCGGGACAGGGGGCACGAGCAGTACTTC. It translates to CAWNHRDRGHEQYF. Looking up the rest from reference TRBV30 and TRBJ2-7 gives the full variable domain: SQTIHQWPATLVQPVGSPLSLECTVEGTSNPNLYWYRQAAGRGLQLLFYSVGIGQISSEVPQNLSASRPQDRQFILSSKKLLLSDSGFYLCAWNHRDRGHEQYFGPGTRLTVT.

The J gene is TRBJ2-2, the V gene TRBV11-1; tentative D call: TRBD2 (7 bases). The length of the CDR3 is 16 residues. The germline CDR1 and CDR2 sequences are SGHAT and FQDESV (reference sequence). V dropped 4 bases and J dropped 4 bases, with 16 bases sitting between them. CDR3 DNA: TGTGCCAGCAGCTATGTGGGGGGGCCGGGCACCGGGGAGCTGTTTTTT. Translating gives CASSYVGGPGTGELFF.

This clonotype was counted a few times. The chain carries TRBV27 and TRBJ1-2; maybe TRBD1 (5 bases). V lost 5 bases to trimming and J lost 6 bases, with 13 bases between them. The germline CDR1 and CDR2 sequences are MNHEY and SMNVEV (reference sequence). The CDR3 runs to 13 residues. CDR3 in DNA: TGTGCCAGCAGTCCCACACGACAGAATGGCTACACCTTC. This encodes CASSPTRQNGYTF.

This chain's CDR3 is CASSERPGQNTGELFF. The DNA of the CDR3 is TGCGCCAGCAGCGAAAGACCGGGACAAAACACCGGGGAGCTGTTTTTT. J is TRBJ2-2 and V is TRBV4-3, with a tentative D call TRBD1 (6 bases). CDR3 length: 16 amino acids. V lost 5 bases, J lost 2 bases, and 15 bases lay in between. In germline, CDR1 is LGHNA, CDR2 YSLEER.

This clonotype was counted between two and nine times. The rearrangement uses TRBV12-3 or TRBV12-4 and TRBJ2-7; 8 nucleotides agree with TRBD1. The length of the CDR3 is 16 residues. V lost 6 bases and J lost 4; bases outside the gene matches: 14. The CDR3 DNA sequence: TGTGCCAGCAGCGCGCCCCCGACAGGGGCCCCATACGAGCAGTACTTC. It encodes CASSAPPTGAPYEQYF.